The present T cell receptor (beta chain) was sequenced within a study of cytomegalovirus exposure and HLA in healthy donors. The study, taken as a whole, reports: Looking again later, the authors saw that most CMV-associated TCR beta chains seemed HLA-restricted. Most of the TCR beta V segments (in an earlier analysis) were productive either about 87% or about 30% of the time.

The PCR employed 60 Vbeta primers together with 13 Jbeta primers. The data were produced by immunoSEQ multiplex PCR, yet TCRdb's version contains in-frame clones alone and is incomplete. The data show approximately 100,000 clones, with around 83% seen just once and about 3.7% held by the top ten. Remarks on this clone: The antigen is unknown.

The origin of this receptor is a man aged 30 to 45 in good health and CMV-seronegative. The specimen was PBMCs.

CDR3 amino acids: CASSLFREEAFF. Written as DNA, the CDR3 is TGTGCCAGCAGCTTATTCCGGGAGGAAGCTTTCTTT. The chain links TRBV7-9 to TRBJ1-1; D ambiguous. V gave up 2 bases and J gave up 8 bases, with 9 bases separating them. The CDR3 extends over 12 amino acids. Germline CDR1 reads SEHNR; CDR2 reads FQNEAQ (reference sequence). The variable domain in full, completed from reference TRBV7-9 and TRBJ1-1, reads DTGVSQNPRHKITKRGQNVTFRCDPISEHNRLYWYRQTLGQGPEFLTYFQNEAQLEKSRLLSDRFSAERPKGSFSTLEIQRTEQGDSAMYLCASSLFREEAFFGQGTRLTVV.